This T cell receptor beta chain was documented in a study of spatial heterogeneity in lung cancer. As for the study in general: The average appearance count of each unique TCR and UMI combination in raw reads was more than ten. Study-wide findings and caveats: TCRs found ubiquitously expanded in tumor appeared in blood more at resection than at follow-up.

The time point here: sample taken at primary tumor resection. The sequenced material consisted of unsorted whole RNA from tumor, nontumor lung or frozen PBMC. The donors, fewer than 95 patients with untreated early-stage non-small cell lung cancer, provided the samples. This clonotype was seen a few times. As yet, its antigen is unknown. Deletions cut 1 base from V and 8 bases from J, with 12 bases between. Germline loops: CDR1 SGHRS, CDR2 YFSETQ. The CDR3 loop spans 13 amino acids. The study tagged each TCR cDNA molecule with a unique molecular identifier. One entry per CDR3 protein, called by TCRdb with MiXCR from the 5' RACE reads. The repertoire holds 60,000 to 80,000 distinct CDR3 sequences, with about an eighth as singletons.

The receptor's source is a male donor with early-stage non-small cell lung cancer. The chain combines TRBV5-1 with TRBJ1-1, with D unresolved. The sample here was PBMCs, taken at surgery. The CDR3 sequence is CASSLNPPGEAFF. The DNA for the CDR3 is TGCGCCAGCAGCTTGAACCCTCCGGGGGAAGCTTTCTTT.